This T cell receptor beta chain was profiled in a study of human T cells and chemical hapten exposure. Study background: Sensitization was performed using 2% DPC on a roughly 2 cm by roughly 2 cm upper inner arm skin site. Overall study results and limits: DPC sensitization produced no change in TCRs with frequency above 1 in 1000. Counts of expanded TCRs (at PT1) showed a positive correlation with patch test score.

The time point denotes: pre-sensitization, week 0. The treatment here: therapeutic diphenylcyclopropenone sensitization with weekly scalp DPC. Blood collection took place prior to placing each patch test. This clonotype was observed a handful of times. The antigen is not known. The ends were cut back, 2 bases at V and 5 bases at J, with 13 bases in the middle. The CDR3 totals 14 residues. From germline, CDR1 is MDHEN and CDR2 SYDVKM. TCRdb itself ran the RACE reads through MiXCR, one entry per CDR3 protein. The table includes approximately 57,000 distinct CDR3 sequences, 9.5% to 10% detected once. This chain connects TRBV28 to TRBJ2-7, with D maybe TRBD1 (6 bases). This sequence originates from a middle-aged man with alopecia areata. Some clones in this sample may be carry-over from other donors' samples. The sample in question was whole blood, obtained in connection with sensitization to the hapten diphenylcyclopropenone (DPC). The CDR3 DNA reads TGTGCCAGCAGTTTAACGACAGGTAGCCACGAGCAGTACTTC. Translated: CASSLTTGSHEQYF.